Listed here is a single TCR beta chain. The source of the sample is a study of blood T cell repertoires in COVID-19. For the study at large: COVID-19 samples from acute and convalescent phases originated in the United States, Italy and Spain. From T cells, B-cell-depleted T cells, or PBMCs came the material, which was cDNA or gDNA.

CDR1 and CDR2 (germline): SGHNT, YENEEA. Trimming pared 3 bases from V and 2 bases from J, leaving 17 bases between. This CDR3 spans 16 amino acids. Original methodology: Quantification of nucleated cells was approximated via reference gene primer amplification. This table comes from immunoSEQ multiplex PCR, and its TCRdb copy is limited to in-frame clones, with some not included. D and trimming come from the DNA, and the V and J calls and clone size come from that table. The sample shows about 38,000 clones, about 88% of them seen only once. This chain links TRBV11-3 with TRBJ2-7; no clear D gene. The TCR comes from a man aged 70 or older with active COVID-19. Sequenced input: peripheral blood. The CDR3 is CASSLVLGRLTYEQYF. CDR3 in DNA: TGTGCCAGCAGCTTGGTCTTGGGCAGGCTTACCTACGAGCAGTACTTC.